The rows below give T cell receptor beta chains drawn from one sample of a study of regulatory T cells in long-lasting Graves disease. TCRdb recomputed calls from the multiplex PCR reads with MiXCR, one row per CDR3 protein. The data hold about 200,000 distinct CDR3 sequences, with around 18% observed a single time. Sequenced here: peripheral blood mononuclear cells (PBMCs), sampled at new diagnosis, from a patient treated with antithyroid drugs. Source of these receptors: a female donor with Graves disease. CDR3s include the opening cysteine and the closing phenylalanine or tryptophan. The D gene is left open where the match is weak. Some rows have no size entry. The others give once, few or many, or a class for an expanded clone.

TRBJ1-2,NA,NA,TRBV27,TGTGCCAGCGGGGGGTCAAGGGGTAACTATGGCTACACCTTC,CASGGSRGNYGYTF
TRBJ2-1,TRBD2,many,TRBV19,TGTGCCAGTAGTATAGGGACTAGCGGGAGAAACGAGCAGTTCTTC,CASSIGTSGRNEQFF
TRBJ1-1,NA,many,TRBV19,TGTGCCAGTAGCCCCCTCCGGGAGGGACGCACTGAAGCTTTCTTT,CASSPLREGRTEAFF
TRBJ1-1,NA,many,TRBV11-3,TGTGCCAGCGGACAAGGGGGGGGGAACACTGAAGCTTTCTTT,CASGQGGGNTEAFF
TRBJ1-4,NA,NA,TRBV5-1,TGCGCCAGCAGCTTAATCTCGGGTGAAAAACTGTTTTTT,CASSLISGEKLFF
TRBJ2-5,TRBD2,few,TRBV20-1,TGCAGTGCTAGAGGGTTAGCGGGAGGGATTACTCAAGAGACCCAGTACTTC,CSARGLAGGITQETQYF
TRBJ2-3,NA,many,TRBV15,TGTGCCACCAGCAGAGATCAAGGAGGGGGCGCGGGAGATACGCAGTATTTT,CATSRDQGGGAGDTQYF
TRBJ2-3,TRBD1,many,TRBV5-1,TGCGCCAGCAGCCTAATGACAGGGGTAGGCACAGATACGCAGTATTTT,CASSLMTGVGTDTQYF
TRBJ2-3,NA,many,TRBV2,TGTGCCAGCAGTGGGACGGTTGGGGGCACAGATACGCAGTATTTT,CASSGTVGGTDTQYF
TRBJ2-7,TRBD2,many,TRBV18,TGTGCCAGCTCACGTTCCGGGACTAGCTTCTACGAGCAGTACTTC,CASSRSGTSFYEQYF
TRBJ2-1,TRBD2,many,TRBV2,TGTGCCGGCGGACTAGCGGGAGGGCTTAGTCGGTTCTTC,CAGGLAGGLSRFF
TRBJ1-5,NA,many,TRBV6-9,TGTGCCAGCAGTTACGGCAGGGCTCAGCCCCAGCATTTT,CASSYGRAQPQHF
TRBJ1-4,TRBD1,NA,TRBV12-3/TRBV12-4,TGTGCCAGCAGTCGGGACAGAGGTGAAAAACTGTTTTTT,CASSRDRGEKLFF
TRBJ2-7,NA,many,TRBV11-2,TGTGCCAGCAGCTCAGGGGCAGCTTTGACCTACGAGCAGTACTTC,CASSSGAALTYEQYF
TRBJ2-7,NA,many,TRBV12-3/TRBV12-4,TGTGCCAGCAGTTTGAGGGTCAACTACGAGCAGTACTTC,CASSLRVNYEQYF
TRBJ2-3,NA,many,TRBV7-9,TGTGCCAGCAGCTTAGCGGTAGCGGTGTCTAGCACAGATACGCAGTATTTT,CASSLAVAVSSTDTQYF
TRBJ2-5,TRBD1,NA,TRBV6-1,TGTGCCAGCAACACCGGGACAGGGAAGACAGAGACCCAGTACTTC,CASNTGTGKTETQYF
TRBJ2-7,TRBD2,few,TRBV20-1,TGCAGTGCTAGACCGTTACAAGCGGGAGGGGGCTACGAGCAGTACTTC,CSARPLQAGGGYEQYF
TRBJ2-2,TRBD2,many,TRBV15,TGTGCCACCAGCTTCGGGACTACCAACACCGGGGAGCTGTTTTTT,CATSFGTTNTGELFF
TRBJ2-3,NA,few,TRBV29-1,TGCAGCGTTCCCACCAGCGGGCGCACAGATACGCAGTATTTT,CSVPTSGRTDTQYF
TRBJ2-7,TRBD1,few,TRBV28,TGTGCCAGCAGCCTATATAATCCGGGACAGGGGTCCTACGAGCAGTACTTC,CASSLYNPGQGSYEQYF
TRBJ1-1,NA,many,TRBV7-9,TGTGCCAGTAGGGTGGGGGTAACTGAAGCTTTCTTT,CASRVGVTEAFF
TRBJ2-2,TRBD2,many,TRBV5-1,TGCGCCAGCAGCGACCTAGGGCGCGGGAGTTTCGGGGAGCTGTTTTTT,CASSDLGRGSFGELFF